One sample yielded the 14 T cell receptor beta chains listed below, sequenced in a study of T cell repertoires in cytomegalovirus infection. TCRdb recomputed calls from the reads with MiXCR, one row per CDR3 protein. This table has about 260,000 distinct CDR3 sequences, roughly 15% appearing once. Specimen: PBMCs. These receptors originate from a human donor in good health (CMV status not recorded). Some clones in this sample may be carry-over from other donors' samples.

J is TRBJ2-7 and V is TRBV28; 10 nucleotides match TRBD1. This CDR3 contains 13 residues. Germline V gene lookup returns CDR1 MDHEN and CDR2 SYDVKM. V was pared by 9 bases and J by 3 bases, with 5 bases of the junction left unmatched. CDR3 protein: CASNRDRGYEQYF. The CDR3 DNA is TGTGCCAGTAACCGGGACAGGGGCTACGAGCAGTACTTC.

The rearrangement joins TRBV29-1 to TRBJ1-2; D gene ambiguous. In germline, CDR1 is SQVTM, CDR2 ANQGSEA. The CDR3 consists of 12 residues. The germline V and J ends were trimmed by 5 bases and 4 bases, with 11 bases remaining between them. CDR3 DNA sequence: TGCAGCGTTTGGGCCAGTCTCTATGGCTACACCTTC. It codes for CSVWASLYGYTF.

Concerning this clonotype: No conserved phenylalanine or tryptophan ends this CDR3, so it is likely a read error. The chain couples TRBV7-6 to TRBJ1-6; 9 positions agree with TRBD1. Looked up from germline, CDR1 is SGHVS and CDR2 is FNYEAQ. The V and J ends lost 4 bases and 9 bases, in that order; junction bases with no gene match: 10. This CDR3 spans 16 amino acids. CDR3 nucleotide sequence: TGTGCCAGCAGCTCATCGGGGACAGGGCAGGGTTCACCCCTCCACTCT. Translation: CASSSSGTGQGSPLHS.

This clonotype was seen only a few times. J is TRBJ2-2 and V is TRBV2, with 7 bases that match TRBD2. Trimming took 4 bases from V and 3 from J; bases not matched to a gene: 11. This CDR3 region has 17 residues. Germline CDR1 is SNHLY and CDR2 is FYNNEI. Here the CDR3 DNA reads TGTGCCAGCAGTGTAAGGGTACTAGCGCCTTACACCGGGGAGCTGTTTTTT. Residues: CASSVRVLAPYTGELFF.

The V gene is TRBV2, the J gene TRBJ2-6, with D perhaps TRBD1 (6 bases). Trimming took off 10 bases at V and 1 base at J, with 17 bases between the two ends. The germline CDR1 and CDR2 sequences are SNHLY and FYNNEI. The CDR3 loop spans 16 amino acids. The CDR3 here is CATRWGRMSGANVLTF. The CDR3 nucleotides are TGTGCCACCCGATGGGGGCGCATGTCTGGGGCCAACGTCCTGACTTTC.

V and J are TRBV5-1 and TRBJ2-3; D is possibly TRBD2 (5 bases). There are 15 residues in the CDR3. Trimming removed 0 bases from V and 3 bases from J, with 11 bases in between. Germline loops: CDR1 SGHRS, CDR2 YFSETQ. CDR3 DNA: TGCGCCAGCAGCTTGGAGGCTAGCAGTACAGATACGCAGTATTTT. Translating gives CASSLEASSTDTQYF.

This clonotype was recorded at least ten times. V gene TRBV20-1 combines with J gene TRBJ1-5, with D uncertain. The germline gives CDR1 DFQATT, CDR2 SNEGSKA (reference sequence). The CDR3 consists of 14 residues. Trimming pared 4 bases from V and 3 bases from J, leaving 13 bases between. The CDR3 reads CSAKRGGDNQPQHF. The CDR3 bases are TGCAGTGCTAAACGAGGCGGGGACAATCAGCCCCAGCATTTT.

In its sample, this clonotype was seen many times. This chain connects TRBV28 to TRBJ2-3, with D possibly matching TRBD2 (5 bases). CDR3 length: 17 residues. Germline loops: CDR1 MDHEN, CDR2 SYDVKM. V lost 6 bases to trimming and J lost 0 bases, with 19 bases between them. The CDR3 DNA reads TGTGCCAGCAGCCTAATCCCCCTGAGCGGTAGCACAGATACGCAGTATTTT. Translated: CASSLIPLSGSTDTQYF.

This sequence joins TRBV20-1 and TRBJ2-1, with a weak D call TRBD1 (6 bases). V dropped 3 bases and J dropped 3 bases, with 12 bases sitting between them. This CDR3 has 14 residues. Germline V gives CDR1 DFQATT, CDR2 SNEGSKA (reference sequence). CDR3 coding DNA: TGCAGTGCTAGGCTAGAACAGGGCTACAATGAGCAGTTCTTC. Translated: CSARLEQGYNEQFF.

The sample holds many counts of this clonotype. The V call is TRBV4-3, the J call TRBJ2-7, with TRBD2 matching 12 bases. V was clipped by 1 base and J by 2 bases; unmatched bases: 0. This CDR3 has 15 residues. Germline CDR1 and CDR2: LGHNA and YSLEER. The CDR3 DNA reads TGCGCCAGCAGCCAAGGACTAGCGGGAGCCTACGAGCAGTACTTC. Translated, it gives CASSQGLAGAYEQYF.

This chain links TRBV20-1 with TRBJ2-7; 8 nucleotides align to TRBD2. The V gene end was trimmed by 6 bases and the J gene end by 0 bases; junction bases not matched to a gene: 4. The CDR3 loop spans 13 amino acids. Germline lookup yields CDR1 DFQATT and CDR2 SNEGSKA (reference sequence). The CDR3 protein is CSAIAGPSYEQYF. CDR3 coding DNA: TGCAGTGCAATAGCGGGACCCTCCTACGAGCAGTACTTC.

CDR3 residues: CASGPFPGELFF. CDR3 sequence (DNA): TGTGCTAGTGGTCCCTTTCCCGGGGAGCTGTTTTTT. V gene TRBV12-5 combines with J gene TRBJ2-2; unclear D gene. Trimming cost V 5 bases and J 6 bases, with 7 bases left between them. CDR1 and CDR2 from the germline V gene are LGHNT and FRNRAP. The CDR3 length is 12 residues.

There are many counts of this clonotype. The chain employs TRBV4-2 and TRBJ2-7; D may correspond to TRBD1 or TRBD2 (5 bases each). Germline CDR1 and CDR2: LGHNA and YNFKEQ. Trimming stripped 0 bases from V and 2 bases from J, with 14 bases between. The CDR3 spans 16 residues. The CDR3 DNA follows: TGTGCCAGCAGCCAAGAAGGGCCAGGGAGTCCCTACGAGCAGTACTTC. This codes for CASSQEGPGSPYEQYF.

The sample holds many counts of this clonotype. The chain uses TRBV7-2 and TRBJ2-1, with 11 positions matching TRBD2. The germline CDR1 and CDR2 sequences are SGHTA and FQGNSA. The V and J ends lost 5 bases and 0 bases, in that order; junction bases with no gene match: 3. The CDR3 has 16 residues. The CDR3 region is CASSATSGSSYNEQFF. The CDR3 nucleotides are TGTGCCAGCAGCGCAACTAGCGGGAGCTCCTACAATGAGCAGTTCTTC. Filled out from reference TRBV7-2 and TRBJ2-1, the complete variable domain reads GAGVSQSPSNKVTEKGKDVELRCDPISGHTALYWYRQSLGQGLEFLIYFQGNSAPDKSGLPSDRFSAERTGGSVSTLTIQRTQQEDSAVYLCASSATSGSSYNEQFFGPGTRLTVL.